What follows describes a single TCR beta chain. Germline CDR1 is MDHEN and CDR2 is SYDVKM. This CDR3 is built from 15 residues. V lost 4 bases, J lost 2 bases, and 13 bases lay in between. Sequencing was performed with immunoSEQ multiplex PCR; in TCRdb, only in-frame clones are kept and a portion is missing. The repertoire holds some 80,000 clones, with 75% to 90% as singletons. The data derive from a study of blood T cell repertoires in COVID-19. V is TRBV28 and J is TRBJ2-3, with a tentative D call TRBD2 (6 bases). The sequenced sample consisted of peripheral blood. This sequence originates from a human donor in a cohort sampled during active COVID-19. The CDR3 protein is CASSSPGDYTDTQYF. In DNA, the CDR3 is TGTGCCAGCAGTTCCCCGGGGGATTACACAGATACGCAGTATTTT.